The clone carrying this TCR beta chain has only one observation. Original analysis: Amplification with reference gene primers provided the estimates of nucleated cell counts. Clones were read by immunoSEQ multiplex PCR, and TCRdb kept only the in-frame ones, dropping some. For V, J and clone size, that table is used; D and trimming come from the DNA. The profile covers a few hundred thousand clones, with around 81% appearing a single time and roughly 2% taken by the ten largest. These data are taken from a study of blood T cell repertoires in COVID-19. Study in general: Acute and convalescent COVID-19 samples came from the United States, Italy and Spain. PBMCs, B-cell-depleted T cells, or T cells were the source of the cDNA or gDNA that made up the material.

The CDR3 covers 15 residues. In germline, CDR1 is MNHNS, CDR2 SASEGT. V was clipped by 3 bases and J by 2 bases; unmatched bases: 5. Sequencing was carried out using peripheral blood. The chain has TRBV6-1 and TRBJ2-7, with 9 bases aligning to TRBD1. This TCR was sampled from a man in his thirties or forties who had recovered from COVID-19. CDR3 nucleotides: TGTGCCAGCAGTGAGTCGACAGGGGGTACCTACGAGCAGTACGTC. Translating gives CASSESTGGTYEQYV.